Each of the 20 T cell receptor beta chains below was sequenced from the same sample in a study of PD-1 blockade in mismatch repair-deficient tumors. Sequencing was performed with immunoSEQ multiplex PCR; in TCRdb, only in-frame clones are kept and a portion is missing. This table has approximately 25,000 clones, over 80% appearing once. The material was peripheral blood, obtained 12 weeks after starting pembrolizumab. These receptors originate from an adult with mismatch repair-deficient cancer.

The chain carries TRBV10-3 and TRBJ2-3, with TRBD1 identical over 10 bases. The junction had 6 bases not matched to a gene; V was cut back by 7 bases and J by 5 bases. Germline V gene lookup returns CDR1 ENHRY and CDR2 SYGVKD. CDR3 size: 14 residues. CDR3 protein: CAIKGGTGEDTQYF. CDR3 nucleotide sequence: TGTGCCATCAAGGGGGGGACAGGGGAAGATACGCAGTATTTT.

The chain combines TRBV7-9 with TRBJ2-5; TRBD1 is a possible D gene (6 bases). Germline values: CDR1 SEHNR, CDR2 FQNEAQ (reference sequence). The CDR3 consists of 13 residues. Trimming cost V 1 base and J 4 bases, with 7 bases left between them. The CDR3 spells CASSLGGGETQYF. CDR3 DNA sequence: TGTGCCAGCAGCTTAGGAGGGGGAGAGACCCAGTACTTC.

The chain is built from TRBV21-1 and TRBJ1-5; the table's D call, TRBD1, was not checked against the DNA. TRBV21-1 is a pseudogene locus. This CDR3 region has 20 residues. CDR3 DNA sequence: TGTGCCAGCAGTAAAAAAGGGTATCCGGGACACGGGGTTTCAAAACAGCCCCAGCATTTT. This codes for CASSKKGYPGHGVSKQPQHF.

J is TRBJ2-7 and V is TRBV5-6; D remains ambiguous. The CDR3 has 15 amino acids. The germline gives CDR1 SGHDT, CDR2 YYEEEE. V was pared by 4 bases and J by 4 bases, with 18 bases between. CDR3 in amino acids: CASSRLLTPAYEQYF. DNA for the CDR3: TGTGCCAGCAGCCGGTTACTCACCCCAGCATACGAGCAGTACTTC.

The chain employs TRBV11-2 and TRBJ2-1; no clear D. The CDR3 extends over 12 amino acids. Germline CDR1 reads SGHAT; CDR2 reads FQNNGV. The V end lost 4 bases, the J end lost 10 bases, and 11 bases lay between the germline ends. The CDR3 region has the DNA TGTGCCAGCAGCTCCCTTAGGCGGGAGCAGTTCTTC. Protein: CASSSLRREQFF.

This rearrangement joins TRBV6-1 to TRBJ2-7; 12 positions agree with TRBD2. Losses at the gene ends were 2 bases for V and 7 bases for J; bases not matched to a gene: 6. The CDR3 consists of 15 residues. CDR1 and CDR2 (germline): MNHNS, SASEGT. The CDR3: CASSELAGGPREQYF. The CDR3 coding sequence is TGTGCCAGCAGTGAACTAGCGGGAGGGCCAAGGGAGCAGTACTTC.

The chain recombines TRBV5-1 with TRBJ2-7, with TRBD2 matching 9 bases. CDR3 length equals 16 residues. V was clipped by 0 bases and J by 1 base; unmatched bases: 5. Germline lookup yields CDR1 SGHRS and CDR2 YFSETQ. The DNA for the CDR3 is TGCGCCAGCAGCTTGGCAGTCGCGGGGGGGTCCTACGAGCAGTACTTC. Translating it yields CASSLAVAGGSYEQYF.

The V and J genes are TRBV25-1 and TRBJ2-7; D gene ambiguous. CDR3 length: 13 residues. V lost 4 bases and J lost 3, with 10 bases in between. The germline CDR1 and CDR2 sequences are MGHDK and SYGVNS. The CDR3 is CASSGDPFYEQYF. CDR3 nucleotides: TGTGCCAGCAGTGGTGACCCCTTCTACGAGCAGTACTTC.

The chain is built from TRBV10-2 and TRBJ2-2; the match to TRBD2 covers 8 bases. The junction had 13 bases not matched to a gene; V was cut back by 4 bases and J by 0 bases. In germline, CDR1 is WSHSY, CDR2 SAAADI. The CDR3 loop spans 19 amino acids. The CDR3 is CASSGGRGANYANTGELFF. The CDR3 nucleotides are TGCGCCAGCAGTGGAGGGCGGGGGGCCAATTACGCGAACACCGGGGAGCTGTTTTTT.

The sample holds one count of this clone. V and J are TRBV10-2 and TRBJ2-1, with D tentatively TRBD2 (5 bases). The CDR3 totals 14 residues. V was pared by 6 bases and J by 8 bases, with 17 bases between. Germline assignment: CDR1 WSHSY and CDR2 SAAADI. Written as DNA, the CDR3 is TGCGCCAGCAGCGTTTTACTAGTAAGCGATGAGCAGTTCTTC. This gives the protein CASSVLLVSDEQFF.

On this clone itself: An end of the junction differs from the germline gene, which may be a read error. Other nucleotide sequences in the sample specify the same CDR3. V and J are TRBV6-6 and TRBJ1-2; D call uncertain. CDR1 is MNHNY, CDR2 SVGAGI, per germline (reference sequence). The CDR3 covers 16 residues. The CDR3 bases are TGTGCCAGTAGTTACCCTTCGACCGAGAAGTTGGGTGGCTACACCTTC. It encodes CASSYPSTEKLGGYTF.

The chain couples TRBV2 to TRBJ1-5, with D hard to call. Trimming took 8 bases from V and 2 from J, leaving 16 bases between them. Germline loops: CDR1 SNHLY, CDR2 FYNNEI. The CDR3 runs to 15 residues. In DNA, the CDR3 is TGTGCCAGCGCCCCTCTTATGGCAGGCAATCAGCCCCAGCATTTT. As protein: CASAPLMAGNQPQHF.

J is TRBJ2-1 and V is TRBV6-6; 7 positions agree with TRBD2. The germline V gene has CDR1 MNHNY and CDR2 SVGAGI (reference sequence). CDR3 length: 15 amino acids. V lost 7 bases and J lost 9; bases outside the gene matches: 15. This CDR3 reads CASTTQAGTPGEQFF. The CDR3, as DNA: TGTGCCAGCACCACCCAAGCGGGGACCCCCGGTGAGCAGTTCTTC.

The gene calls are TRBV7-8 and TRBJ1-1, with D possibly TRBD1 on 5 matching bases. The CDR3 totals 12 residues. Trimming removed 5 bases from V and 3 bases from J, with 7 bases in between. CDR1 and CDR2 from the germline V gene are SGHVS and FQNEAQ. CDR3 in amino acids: CASSARDTEAFF. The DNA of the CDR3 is TGTGCCAGCAGCGCCAGGGACACTGAAGCTTTCTTT.

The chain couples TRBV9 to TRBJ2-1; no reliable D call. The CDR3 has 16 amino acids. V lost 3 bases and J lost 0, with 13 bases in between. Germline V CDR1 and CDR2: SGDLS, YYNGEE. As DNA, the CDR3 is TGTGCCAGCAGCGCCTTTCTCGGGCGCTCCTACAATGAGCAGTTCTTC. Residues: CASSAFLGRSYNEQFF.

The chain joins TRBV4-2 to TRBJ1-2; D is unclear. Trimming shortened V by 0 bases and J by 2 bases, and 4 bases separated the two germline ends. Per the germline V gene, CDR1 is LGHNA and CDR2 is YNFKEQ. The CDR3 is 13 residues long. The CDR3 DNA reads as TGTGCCAGCAGCCAAGAAATCAACTATGGCTACACCTTC. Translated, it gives CASSQEINYGYTF.

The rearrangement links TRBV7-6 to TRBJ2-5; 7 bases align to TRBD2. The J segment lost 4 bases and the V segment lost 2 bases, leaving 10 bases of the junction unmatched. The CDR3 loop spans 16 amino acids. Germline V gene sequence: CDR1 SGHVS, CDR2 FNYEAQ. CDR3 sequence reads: CASSLRQGRAGETQYF. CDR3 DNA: TGTGCCAGCAGCTTACGACAAGGGAGGGCCGGAGAGACCCAGTACTTC.

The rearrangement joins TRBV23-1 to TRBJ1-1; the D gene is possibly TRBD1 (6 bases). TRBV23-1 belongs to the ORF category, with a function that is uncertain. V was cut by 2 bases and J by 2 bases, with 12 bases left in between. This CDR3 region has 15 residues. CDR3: CASSQKGQRNTEAFF. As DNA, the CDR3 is TGCGCCAGCAGTCAAAAAGGACAGAGAAACACTGAAGCTTTCTTT.

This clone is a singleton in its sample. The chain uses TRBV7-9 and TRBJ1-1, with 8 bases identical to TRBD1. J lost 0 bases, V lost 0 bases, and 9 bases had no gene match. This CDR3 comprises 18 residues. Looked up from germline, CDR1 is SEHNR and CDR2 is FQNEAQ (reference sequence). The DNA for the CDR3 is TGTGCCAGCAGCTTAGCCTTCGGACAGGGCAGGATGAACACTGAAGCTTTCTTT. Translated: CASSLAFGQGRMNTEAFF.

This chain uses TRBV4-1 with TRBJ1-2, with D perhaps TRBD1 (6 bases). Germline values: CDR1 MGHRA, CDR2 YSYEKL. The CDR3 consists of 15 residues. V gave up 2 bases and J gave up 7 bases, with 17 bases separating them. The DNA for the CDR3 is TGCGCCAGCAGCCAACCCTCGGGGAGGGGGGGTGGCTACACCTTC. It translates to CASSQPSGRGGGYTF.